The 28 T cell receptor beta chains below all came from one sample that was sequenced in a study of OX40 agonist ivuxolimab in advanced cancers. This table comes from immunoSEQ multiplex PCR, and its TCRdb copy is limited to in-frame clones, with some not included. The data contain just under 75,000 clones, 90% to 95% of them seen just once; the ten biggest clones take up over 0.35%. The sequencing here drew on CD4+ or CD8+ T cells sorted from blood, taken in a trial of the OX40 agonist ivuxolimab. Receptors originate from an adult with an advanced solid tumor such as melanoma, head and neck, liver or kidney cancer.

The chain carries TRBV27 and TRBJ1-5; no reliable D call. Germline CDR1 reads MNHEY; CDR2 reads SMNVEV (reference sequence). The CDR3 has 12 residues. V was pared by 4 bases and J by 6 bases, with 7 bases between. CDR3: CASSSLSQPQHF. The CDR3 DNA reads as TGTGCCAGCAGTTCTCTGAGTCAGCCCCAGCATTTT.

This chain links TRBV7-2 with TRBJ2-1, with D unresolved. V lost 8 bases and J 6 bases, leaving 14 bases between the germline ends. Germline V gene sequence: CDR1 SGHTA, CDR2 FQGNSA. This CDR3 contains 13 residues. The CDR3 nucleotides are TGTGCCAGCGCAAGGGAAACGGGCAATGAGCAGTTCTTC. Translation: CASARETGNEQFF.

This clone occurred once. This chain links TRBV28 with TRBJ1-1; D unclear. V dropped 2 bases and J dropped 1 base, with 5 bases sitting between them. This CDR3 spans 13 amino acids. Per the germline V gene, CDR1 is MDHEN and CDR2 is SYDVKM. CDR3: CASSLMRNTEAFF. CDR3 coding DNA: TGTGCCAGCAGTTTAATGCGGAACACTGAAGCTTTCTTT.

In this sample, this clone turned up a few times. This chain connects TRBV25-1 to TRBJ1-2; D is undetermined. Trimming took off 1 base at V and 4 bases at J, with 7 bases between the two ends. CDR3 length equals 13 residues. Germline CDR1 and CDR2: MGHDK and SYGVNS. The CDR3 nucleotides read TGTGCCAGCAGTGAATCAGTGGTCTATGGCTACACCTTC. It specifies CASSESVVYGYTF.

The V gene is TRBV18, the J gene TRBJ1-5, with a possible D match to TRBD1 (5 bases). Germline V lookup: CDR1 KGHSH, CDR2 LQKENI. The CDR3 has 16 amino acids. Deletions cut 0 bases from V and 9 bases from J, with 18 bases between. CDR3 DNA: TGTGCCAGCTCACCACCGGGGCTGGTCTCTCTGGGGCCCCAGCATTTT. Translating it yields CASSPPGLVSLGPQHF.

This sequence joins TRBV6-4 and TRBJ2-2; D is ambiguous. Trimming removed 8 bases at V and 0 bases at J, with 16 bases between. CDR3 size: 16 residues. Germline V gene sequence: CDR1 MRHNA, CDR2 SNTAGT. CDR3 nucleotides: TGTGCCAGCGGCCATGGCCTTAATTCGAACACCGGGGAGCTGTTTTTT. Residues: CASGHGLNSNTGELFF.

The gene calls are TRBV7-2 and TRBJ1-2, with D perhaps matching TRBD1 (6 bases). This CDR3 comprises 15 residues. Germline loops: CDR1 SGHTA, CDR2 FQGNSA. V lost 5 bases to trimming and J lost 5 bases, with 18 bases between them. CDR3 in DNA: TGTGCCAGCAGCCCCGCGGCGGGGGCGAGGTATGGCTACACCTTC. Its translation is CASSPAAGARYGYTF. Looking up the rest from reference TRBV7-2 and TRBJ1-2 gives the full variable domain: GAGVSQSPSNKVTEKGKDVELRCDPISGHTALYWYRQSLGQGLEFLIYFQGNSAPDKSGLPSDRFSAERTGGSVSTLTIQRTQQEDSAVYLCASSPAAGARYGYTFGSGTRLTVV.

Comment on this clone: One junction end does not reproduce the germline sequence, and a read error may be involved. The gene calls are TRBV5-1 and TRBJ1-2; the D gene is possibly TRBD1 (6 bases). The CDR3 covers 13 residues. CDR1 is SGHRS and CDR2 is YFSETQ in the germline V gene. The DNA for the CDR3 is TGCGCCAGCAGATTGGACAGAGATCGTGGCTACACCTTC. Translated, it gives CASRLDRDRGYTF.

This rearrangement joins TRBV5-4 to TRBJ2-3; D might be TRBD2 (6 bases). The CDR3 is 16 amino acids. Germline V gene sequence: CDR1 SGHNT, CDR2 YYREEE (reference sequence). Trimming took off 4 bases at V and 0 bases at J, with 15 bases between the two ends. The CDR3 DNA follows: TGTGCCAGCAGCAGCCTCGGACTATCTAGCACAGATACGCAGTATTTT. Amino acids: CASSSLGLSSTDTQYF. The variable domain in full, with the rest retrieved from reference TRBV5-4 and TRBJ2-3, is ETGVTQSPTHLIKTRGQQVTLRCSSQSGHNTVSWYQQALGQGPQFIFQYYREEENGRGNFPPRFSGLQFPNYSSELNVNALELDDSALYLCASSSLGLSSTDTQYFGPGTRLTVL.

The chain employs TRBV7-2 and TRBJ2-1; 14 bases fit TRBD2. This CDR3 contains 18 residues. The germline V gene encodes CDR1 SGHTA and CDR2 FQGNSA. With V trimmed by 2 bases and J by 4 bases, 7 bases remained unmatched. CDR3 sequence: CASSLRGLAGAGYNEQFF. DNA for the CDR3: TGTGCCAGCAGCTTACGGGGACTAGCGGGGGCGGGTTACAATGAGCAGTTCTTC.

The chain links TRBV14 to TRBJ2-3; D perhaps matches TRBD1 (5 bases). Germline V CDR1 and CDR2: SGHDN, FVKESK. This CDR3 region has 15 residues. V was clipped by 3 bases and J by 2 bases, with 12 bases between them. The DNA of the CDR3 is TGTGCCAGCAGCCAGAGGACAACTAACACAGATACGCAGTATTTT. It yields the protein CASSQRTTNTDTQYF. Supplemented by reference TRBV14 and TRBJ2-3, the full variable domain reads EAGVTQFPSHSVIEKGQTVTLRCDPISGHDNLYWYRRVMGKEIKFLLHFVKESKQDESGMPNNRFLAERTGGTYSTLKVQPAELEDSGVYFCASSQRTTNTDTQYFGPGTRLTVL.

The chain uses TRBV19 and TRBJ2-7; perhaps TRBD1 as D (6 bases). CDR1 and CDR2 (germline): LNHDA, SQIVND (reference sequence). CDR3 length: 15 residues. Trimming removed 2 bases from V and 0 bases from J, with 11 bases in between. CDR3 amino acids: CASSIRQEYSYEQYF. CDR3 coding DNA: TGTGCCAGTAGTATAAGACAGGAGTACTCCTACGAGCAGTACTTC. Full variable domain (outside the CDR3, taken from reference TRBV19 and TRBJ2-7): DGGITQSPKYLFRKEGQNVTLSCEQNLNHDAMYWYRQDPGQGLRLIYYSQIVNDFQKGDIAEGYSVSREKKESFPLTVTSAQKNPTAFYLCASSIRQEYSYEQYFGPGTRLTVT.

The V call is TRBV5-8, the J call TRBJ1-5; D remains ambiguous. The CDR3 contains 17 residues. The germline gives CDR1 SGHTS, CDR2 YDEGEE. V lost 0 bases, J lost 1 base, and 14 bases lay in between. CDR3 bases: TGTGCCAGCAGCTTGGTGCGACTTTTTGGGAGCAATCAGCCCCAGCATTTT. Protein: CASSLVRLFGSNQPQHF.

The chain employs TRBV2 and TRBJ1-2; D is possibly TRBD1 (5 bases). This CDR3 spans 16 amino acids. Trimming cost V 1 base and J 3 bases, with 15 bases left between them. The germline V gene has CDR1 SNHLY and CDR2 FYNNEI. As DNA, the CDR3 is TGTGCCAGCAGTGAAGTCAACGTGGGGGAGGACTATGGCTACACCTTC. Translation gives CASSEVNVGEDYGYTF.

The chain employs TRBV4-2 and TRBJ2-2, with 10 bases identical to TRBD2. V gave up 4 bases and J gave up 6 bases; unmatched junction bases: 8. The germline gives CDR1 LGHNA, CDR2 YNFKEQ. The CDR3 covers 16 residues. In DNA form, the CDR3 reads TGTGCCAGCAGCCGACCGCTAGCGGGAGACGCCGGGGAGCTGTTTTTT. As protein: CASSRPLAGDAGELFF.

The rearrangement joins TRBV7-7 to TRBJ2-7, with 10 bases that match TRBD1. CDR1 SSHAT and CDR2 FNYEAQ come from the germline V gene (reference sequence). V lost 5 bases, J lost 3 bases, and 4 bases stayed unmatched. The CDR3 has 14 residues. The CDR3 DNA reads as TGTGCCAGCAGCCCAGGACAGGGGGACTACGAGCAGTACTTC. Translated, it gives CASSPGQGDYEQYF.

This clone was detected only once. The V call is TRBV7-9, the J call TRBJ2-5; D unresolved. The CDR3 is 15 amino acids. Germline V CDR1 and CDR2: SEHNR, FQNEAQ (reference sequence). Trimming left V 4 bases short and J 0 bases short, with 12 bases between. The CDR3 loop reads CASSSHYADQETQYF. For the CDR3, the DNA is TGTGCCAGCAGCTCACACTACGCCGACCAAGAGACCCAGTACTTC.

The chain carries TRBV7-9 and TRBJ2-3; 10 bases are shared with TRBD2. The V gene end was trimmed by 5 bases and the J gene end by 1 base; junction bases not matched to a gene: 3. CDR1 and CDR2 from the germline V gene are SEHNR and FQNEAQ (reference sequence). The CDR3 is 15 amino acids. CDR3 in DNA: TGTGCCAGCAGCCAAGGACTAGCGGGCACAGATACGCAGTATTTT. It translates to CASSQGLAGTDTQYF.

The chain carries TRBV11-2 and TRBJ2-7; perhaps D is TRBD1 or TRBD2 (6 bases each). Germline CDR1 reads SGHAT; CDR2 reads FQNNGV. Deletions cut 0 bases from V and 3 bases from J, with 15 bases between. CDR3 length: 16 residues. The CDR3 is CASSLDVIKGGYEQYF. DNA for the CDR3: TGTGCCAGCAGCTTAGATGTTATCAAGGGGGGCTACGAGCAGTACTTC.

The rearrangement links TRBV6-5 to TRBJ2-7; 7 bases fit TRBD1. Germline CDR1 reads MNHEY; CDR2 reads SVGAGI. The junction had 5 bases not matched to a gene; V was cut back by 6 bases and J by 3 bases. This CDR3 is built from 13 residues. The CDR3 nucleotides are TGTGCCAGCAGCAGACAGGGCATCTACGAGCAGTACTTC. Residues: CASSRQGIYEQYF.

The chain employs TRBV30 and TRBJ2-3; D remains unclear. Germline values: CDR1 GTSNPN, CDR2 SVGIG (reference sequence). The length of the CDR3 is 12 residues. Trimming cost V 2 bases and J 6 bases, with 9 bases left between them. CDR3 in amino acids: CAWSIQPDTQYF. As DNA, the CDR3 is TGTGCCTGGAGTATCCAGCCGGATACGCAGTATTTT.

This clone was seen only once. V is TRBV19 and J is TRBJ2-2, with 7 nucleotides matching TRBD1. Unmatched junction bases numbered 9, after V lost 7 bases and J lost 1 base. CDR3 length equals 16 residues. The V gene's germline CDR1 is LNHDA and CDR2 SQIVND (reference sequence). In nucleotides, the CDR3 is TGTGCCAGTAAAGTTACTGGACAGGTGAACACCGGGGAGCTGTTTTTT. It encodes CASKVTGQVNTGELFF.

This chain links TRBV27 with TRBJ1-6; no firm D call. V lost 2 bases, J lost 9 bases, and 14 bases lay in between. This CDR3 has 15 residues. CDR1 and CDR2 from the germline V gene are MNHEY and SMNVEV (reference sequence). The CDR3 DNA follows: TGTGCCAGCAGTTTAACGACACCCCTGTTTTCACCCCTCCACTTT. Amino acids: CASSLTTPLFSPLHF.

V and J are TRBV11-2 and TRBJ2-1; TRBD2 matches at 7 bases. Losses at the gene ends were 1 base for V and 5 bases for J; bases not matched to a gene: 5. Germline CDR1 SGHAT, CDR2 FQNNGV. The CDR3 covers 15 residues. DNA for the CDR3: TGTGCCAGCAGCTTAGCGGGAGGACCTCACAATGAGCAGTTCTTC. It yields the protein CASSLAGGPHNEQFF.

The V gene is TRBV9, the J gene TRBJ2-7; D not certain. Per germline, CDR1 SGDLS and CDR2 YYNGEE. The CDR3 is 12 amino acids. The ends were cut back, 0 bases at V and 7 bases at J, with 8 bases in the middle. The DNA of the CDR3 is TGTGCCAGCAGCGTAGAGGAGTCGGAGCAGTACTTC. It codes for CASSVEESEQYF. Drawing the rest from reference TRBV9 and TRBJ2-7, the complete variable domain is DSGVTQTPKHLITATGQRVTLRCSPRSGDLSVYWYQQSLDQGLQFLIQYYNGEERAKGNILERFSAQQFPDLHSELNLSSLELGDSALYFCASSVEESEQYFGPGTRLTVT.

The V and J genes are TRBV23-1 and TRBJ1-2; TRBD1 matches at 10 bases. TRBV23-1 is an open reading frame whose function is uncertain. V dropped 0 bases and J dropped 7; count of bases not matched to a gene: 14. The CDR3 consists of 18 residues. For the CDR3, the DNA is TGCGCCAGCAGTCAATCACAAAATGATTTAGGGACAGGGGCTGGCTACACCTTC. Translated, it gives CASSQSQNDLGTGAGYTF.

The V and J genes are TRBV4-2 and TRBJ2-4, with a weak D call TRBD2 (6 bases). Germline assignment: CDR1 LGHNA and CDR2 YNFKEQ. This CDR3 is built from 15 residues. Deletions cut 5 bases from V and 15 bases from J, with 26 bases between. The CDR3 DNA follows: TGTGCCAGCAGCTTGCGGGACTCACCGAATTTTTTTACGTACTTC. Amino acid sequence: CASSLRDSPNFFTYF.

The chain uses TRBV15 and TRBJ2-3; 7 bases fit TRBD1. This CDR3 is built from 15 residues. Per the germline V gene, CDR1 is LNHNV and CDR2 is YYDKDF (reference sequence). After removal of 5 bases from V and 1 base from J, the junction contained 6 bases not matched to a gene. The CDR3 spells CATSEGAFGTDTQYF. The DNA of the CDR3 is TGTGCCACCAGCGAGGGGGCATTCGGCACAGATACGCAGTATTTT. Looking up the rest from reference TRBV15 and TRBJ2-3 gives the full variable domain: DAMVIQNPRYQVTQFGKPVTLSCSQTLNHNVMYWYQQKSSQAPKLLFHYYDKDFNNEADTPDNFQSRRPNTSFCFLDIRSPGLGDTAMYLCATSEGAFGTDTQYFGPGTRLTVL.